These T cell receptor beta chains were read from a single sample in a study of cytotoxic CD8 clonotypes in ibrutinib-treated CLL. Repertoires were generated with immunoSEQ multiplex PCR, while TCRdb's copy carries only in-frame clones and drops some. This sample has 200,000 to 250,000 clones, with 70% found just once. Sequencing used PBMCs, obtained after 12 months of ibrutinib treatment. These receptors were obtained from a human donor with chronic lymphocytic leukemia. The CDR3 runs from the conserved cysteine through the conserved F or W. A D gene is named only where the DNA matches it firmly. Size is stated for part of the rows, as once, few or many counts, or as a class when the clone is expanded.

D gene: NA
clone size: once
J gene: TRBJ1-1
V gene: TRBV4-1
CDR3 protein: CASSQDEAEAFF

D gene: TRBD1
clone size: NA
J gene: TRBJ2-1
V gene: TRBV14
CDR3 protein: CASSQQEGAQGASHYYNEQFF

D gene: TRBD2
clone size: NA
J gene: TRBJ2-1
V gene: TRBV10-3
CDR3 protein: CAISGSGSSYNEQFF

D gene: NA
clone size: few
J gene: TRBJ1-2
V gene: TRBV18
CDR3 protein: CASSPNQGYGYTF

D gene: TRBD1
clone size: once
J gene: TRBJ1-5
V gene: TRBV28
CDR3 protein: CASSFGGQGVNQPQHF

D gene: NA
clone size: NA
J gene: TRBJ1-4
V gene: TRBV6-5
CDR3 protein: CASGLWGREKLFF

D gene: NA
clone size: few
J gene: TRBJ2-7
V gene: TRBV28
CDR3 protein: CASSLIGGTEYEQYF

D gene: NA
clone size: NA
J gene: TRBJ2-7
V gene: TRBV9
CDR3 protein: CASSSRTGNEQYF

D gene: TRBD1
clone size: NA
J gene: TRBJ1-5
V gene: TRBV14
CDR3 protein: CPRTGDSNQPQHF

D gene: NA
clone size: once
J gene: TRBJ2-5
V gene: TRBV7-2
CDR3 protein: CASTRQGGETQYF

D gene: TRBD2
clone size: NA
J gene: TRBJ2-5
V gene: TRBV11-2
CDR3 protein: CASSPPPGTSGTWGETQYF

D gene: NA
clone size: few
J gene: TRBJ2-3
V gene: TRBV6-4
CDR3 protein: CATSDPYAWGLTDTQYF

D gene: TRBD1
clone size: NA
J gene: TRBJ2-2
V gene: TRBV18
CDR3 protein: CASSPPGQPLNTGELFF

D gene: NA
clone size: NA
J gene: TRBJ1-1
V gene: TRBV11-2
CDR3 protein: CASSSHMNTEAFF

D gene: NA
clone size: once
J gene: TRBJ1-2
V gene: TRBV19
CDR3 protein: CASRDWGYTF

D gene: TRBD1
clone size: NA
J gene: TRBJ2-2
V gene: TRBV5-1
CDR3 protein: CASSWGQGRTGELFF

D gene: NA
clone size: NA
J gene: TRBJ2-7
V gene: TRBV5-1
CDR3 protein: CASSLAGKGTYEQYF

D gene: NA
clone size: few
J gene: TRBJ1-1
V gene: TRBV5-1
CDR3 protein: CASSFSPRATTEAFF

D gene: TRBD2
clone size: once
J gene: TRBJ2-5
V gene: TRBV19
CDR3 protein: CASSKAAGVLQETQYF

D gene: NA
clone size: few
J gene: TRBJ2-3
V gene: TRBV7-3
CDR3 protein: CASSSLGIGLDTQYF

D gene: NA
clone size: many
J gene: TRBJ1-2
V gene: TRBV30
CDR3 protein: CACWARQSGYTF

D gene: NA
clone size: NA
J gene: TRBJ1-1
V gene: TRBV30
CDR3 protein: CAWSLTGGNTEAFF

D gene: TRBD1
clone size: NA
J gene: TRBJ2-4
V gene: TRBV19
CDR3 protein: CASSPGTGDLLAKNIQYF

D gene: TRBD2
clone size: NA
J gene: TRBJ2-2
V gene: TRBV28
CDR3 protein: CASKSGGTGELFF

D gene: TRBD2
clone size: NA
J gene: TRBJ2-6
V gene: TRBV5-4
CDR3 protein: CASSSGGSSGANVLTF

D gene: NA
clone size: once
J gene: TRBJ1-5
V gene: TRBV6-6
CDR3 protein: CASRERAPNQPQHF

D gene: NA
clone size: few
J gene: TRBJ2-7
V gene: TRBV25-1
CDR3 protein: CASRAERPIYEQYF

D gene: NA
clone size: once
J gene: TRBJ2-1
V gene: TRBV7-9
CDR3 protein: CASSYRPRGASNEQFF

D gene: NA
clone size: few
J gene: TRBJ2-7
V gene: TRBV30
CDR3 protein: CAWSVLQGYEQYF

D gene: NA
clone size: NA
J gene: TRBJ2-3
V gene: TRBV4-2
CDR3 protein: CASSQVRAGVADTQYF

D gene: NA
clone size: NA
J gene: TRBJ2-1
V gene: TRBV4-2
CDR3 protein: CASSQEVVGGGGYNEQFF

D gene: NA
clone size: NA
J gene: TRBJ1-5
V gene: TRBV6-5
CDR3 protein: CASSQRGNNQPQHF

D gene: NA
clone size: NA
J gene: TRBJ1-4
V gene: TRBV5-1
CDR3 protein: CASSPRTNEKLFF

D gene: TRBD1
clone size: NA
J gene: TRBJ1-1
V gene: TRBV30
CDR3 protein: CAWSRDRAAEAFF

D gene: NA
clone size: NA
J gene: TRBJ1-5
V gene: TRBV27
CDR3 protein: CASSSGGGNQPQHF